The next 8 T cell receptor beta chains were all read from a single sample in a study of vaccination effects on CD4 cells after COVID-19. Following a roughly ten-day culture, CD4+ T cells were purified. Profiling relied on immunoSEQ multiplex PCR, and the TCRdb table lists in-frame clones only, not all of them. The sample gives 37,000 or so clones, 65% to 70% of which show up once; 4% to 5% is in the top ten. No antigen has been identified for these receptors. The specimen was CD4+ T cells from PBMCs cultured without peptide, collected before COVID-19 vaccination. The receptors derive from a human donor who received a COVID-19 vaccine.

This clone was detected only once. The CDR3 DNA sequence: TGCGCCAGCTACCCGAGGGAAGGGGGGAACACTGAAGCTTTCTTT. Protein: CASYPREGGNTEAFF. The V gene is TRBV5-1, the J gene TRBJ1-1; possibly TRBD1 for D (6 bases). Looked up from germline, CDR1 is SGHRS and CDR2 is YFSETQ. Trimming removed 7 bases from V and 1 base from J, with 17 bases in between. The CDR3 loop spans 15 amino acids.

This chain connects TRBV3-1 (or the pseudogene TRBV3-2) to TRBJ2-3; TRBD1 is a possible D gene (7 bases). The V gene lost 0 bases and the J gene lost 1 base, with 14 bases spanning the gap. Germline CDR1 is LGHDT and CDR2 is YNNKEL (reference sequence). The CDR3 covers 17 residues. In DNA, the CDR3 is TGTGCCAGCAGCCAAGATGGACAGGCTAGCGGCACAGATACGCAGTATTTT. This translates into CASSQDGQASGTDTQYF.

This chain uses TRBV5-1 with TRBJ1-2; possibly TRBD1 for D (6 bases). Germline loops: CDR1 SGHRS, CDR2 YFSETQ. Trimming took 2 bases from V and 4 from J, leaving 15 bases between them. This CDR3 is built from 15 residues. The CDR3 spells CASSLGQGSGYGYTF. The CDR3 DNA sequence: TGCGCCAGCAGCTTAGGGCAGGGGTCGGGCTATGGCTACACCTTC.

The chain combines TRBV5-1 with TRBJ2-7; 11 bases align to TRBD2. Germline V lookup: CDR1 SGHRS, CDR2 YFSETQ. This CDR3 contains 15 residues. The junction had 3 bases not matched to a gene; V was cut back by 1 base and J by 3 bases. CDR3 in amino acids: CASSLRLAGIYEQYF. DNA for the CDR3: TGCGCCAGCAGCTTGCGACTAGCGGGAATCTACGAGCAGTACTTC.

This chain links TRBV6-5 with TRBJ1-4; the D gene is possibly TRBD1 (5 bases). The CDR3 contains 15 residues. V lost 2 bases and J lost 10, with 17 bases in between. CDR1 MNHEY and CDR2 SVGAGI come from the germline V gene. In nucleotides, the CDR3 is TGTGCCAGCAGTTACACGACAGACCTGGTTGGAAAACTGTTTTTT. Translation gives CASSYTTDLVGKLFF.

The chain employs TRBV19 and TRBJ2-1; TRBD2 matches 7 bases. Germline trimming cut 7 bases from V and 0 bases from J; bases unmatched to any gene: 6. CDR1 and CDR2 (germline): LNHDA, SQIVND (reference sequence). The CDR3 totals 15 residues. The chain's CDR3 is CASTISGASYNEQFF. As DNA, the CDR3 is TGTGCCAGTACCATAAGCGGGGCCTCCTACAATGAGCAGTTCTTC.

The rearrangement joins TRBV11-2 to TRBJ2-1; 9 bases match TRBD2. The CDR3 sequence is 15 residues long. Germline V lookup: CDR1 SGHAT, CDR2 FQNNGV. V dropped 5 bases and J dropped 1; count of bases not matched to a gene: 3. The CDR3 DNA sequence: TGTGCCAGCAGCATTACTAGCGGGTCCTACAATGAGCAGTTCTTC. This translates into CASSITSGSYNEQFF.

This rearrangement joins TRBV10-3 to TRBJ2-2; 9 nucleotides line up with TRBD2. The CDR3 loop spans 15 amino acids. V was pared by 4 bases and J by 1 base, with 1 base of the junction left unmatched. From germline, CDR1 is ENHRY and CDR2 SYGVKD. This CDR3 is CAISGAGGNTGELFF. Written as DNA, the CDR3 is TGTGCCATCAGTGGAGCGGGAGGGAACACCGGGGAGCTGTTTTTT.